In its sample, the clone carrying this T cell receptor (beta chain) was seen once. These data come from a study of control samples from healthy donors and cancer patients. The assay was immunoSEQ multiplex PCR, and TCRdb's table has in-frame clones only and misses some. The sample records about 160,000 clones, about 94% being singletons. The CDR3 runs to 15 residues. CDR1 is LGHNA, CDR2 YSLEER, per germline. The trim removed 4 bases at V and 7 bases at J, leaving 11 bases unmatched. The sequence came from a woman in her thirties or forties in good health. Sequenced: blood. The chain carries TRBV4-3 and TRBJ2-7; 9 bases map to TRBD1. The chain's CDR3 is CASSPSRDRAGEQYF. For the CDR3, the DNA is TGCGCCAGCAGCCCGTCCCGGGACAGGGCCGGGGAGCAGTACTTC.